A selection of T cell receptor beta chains follows, all from one sample in a study of cytomegalovirus exposure and HLA in healthy donors. Libraries were prepared by immunoSEQ multiplex PCR; TCRdb keeps only in-frame clonotypes and omits some of them. This table has 250,000 to 400,000 clones, 88% appearing once. Material: PBMCs. The receptors derive from a man under 40 in good health and CMV-seronegative. Each CDR3 is given with its conserved first and last residue. Each record gives: V gene, clone size, J gene, D gene, CDR3 protein, CDR3 DNA. The D gene is left open where the match is weak. Rows may omit the clone size; those that give it use once, few, many or a size class.

>TRBV15|-|TRBJ2-1|TRBD2
CATSVPGLVNEQFF
TGTGCCACCAGCGTACCGGGACTAGTAAATGAGCAGTTCTTC
>TRBV27|-|TRBJ1-4|-
CASRKLGTNEKLFF
TGTGCCAGCCGAAAGCTTGGAACTAATGAAAAACTGTTTTTT
>TRBV27|-|TRBJ1-2|-
CASSSFSQGANYGYTF
TGTGCCAGCAGTTCATTCTCACAGGGTGCCAACTATGGCTACACCTTC
>TRBV5-1|-|TRBJ1-1|TRBD1
CASSWTGPARGSSLNTEAFF
TGCGCCAGCAGCTGGACAGGTCCAGCACGGGGTAGTAGTCTGAACACTGAAGCTTTCTTT
>TRBV2|-|TRBJ1-6|-
CASGTDSSYNSPLHF
TGTGCCAGCGGTACGGACAGCTCCTATAATTCACCCCTCCACTTT
>TRBV4-1|-|TRBJ1-2|-
CASSQDTSRGASNYGYTF
TGCGCCAGCAGCCAAGACACATCCCGGGGGGCCTCTAACTATGGCTACACCTTC
>TRBV5-4|once|TRBJ1-1|-
CASSLRTAAFF
TGTGCCAGCAGCTTGAGGACAGCAGCTTTCTTT
>TRBV15|-|TRBJ2-5|-
CATSITGYQETQYF
TGTGCCACCAGCATCACAGGGTACCAAGAGACCCAGTACTTC
>TRBV2|-|TRBJ2-5|-
CASSAGTVQETQYF
TGTGCCAGCAGCGCCGGGACTGTCCAAGAGACCCAGTACTTC
>TRBV5-4|-|TRBJ2-3|-
CASRESHTDTQYF
TGTGCCAGCAGAGAGTCGCATACAGATACGCAGTATTTT
>TRBV10-1|once|TRBJ1-2|TRBD1
CASSESTGTGYGYTF
TGCGCCAGCAGTGAGTCAACCGGGACAGGCTATGGCTACACCTTC
>TRBV6-4|-|TRBJ2-3|TRBD1
CASSLTGGTDTQYF
TGTGCCAGCAGTTTAACAGGGGGAACAGATACGCAGTATTTT
>TRBV15|-|TRBJ2-2|-
CATRVPQTGELFF
TGTGCCACCAGGGTCCCACAAACCGGGGAGCTGTTTTTT
>TRBV19|-|TRBJ1-6|-
CASSMSFPNSPLHF
TGTGCCAGTAGTATGAGTTTCCCGAATTCACCCCTCCACTTT
>TRBV12-5|-|TRBJ1-5|-
CASGTGSGQPQHF
TGTGCTAGTGGAACGGGATCTGGCCAGCCCCAGCATTTT
>TRBV6-5|-|TRBJ2-7|TRBD1
CASSRDRGNYEQYF
TGTGCCAGCAGTAGGGACAGGGGGAACTACGAGCAGTACTTC
>TRBV5-4|-|TRBJ2-7|TRBD2
CASRPDGRSYEQYF
TGTGCCAGCAGACCCGACGGGAGGTCCTACGAGCAGTACTTC
>TRBV2|-|TRBJ2-3|TRBD1
CASSTRRTGFGDTQYF
TGTGCCAGCAGTACGCGCCGGACAGGGTTCGGAGATACGCAGTATTTT
>TRBV7-2|-|TRBJ2-5|TRBD2
CASSLIRTSGGLVETQYF
TGTGCCAGCAGCTTAATCCGGACTAGCGGGGGGTTAGTGGAGACCCAGTACTTC
>TRBV11-2|-|TRBJ1-5|-
CASSLGGRDQPQHF
TGTGCCAGCAGCTTAGGGGGGCGCGATCAGCCCCAGCATTTT
>TRBV6-5|-|TRBJ2-7|TRBD2
CASSYGPAGGSYEQYF
TGTGCCAGCAGTTACGGCCCAGCGGGGGGCTCCTACGAGCAGTACTTC
>TRBV18|-|TRBJ1-5|TRBD1
CASSPLGTGEGNRPQHF
TGTGCCAGCTCACCGCTAGGGACAGGAGAGGGGAATCGGCCCCAGCATTTT
>TRBV7-2|once|TRBJ1-5|TRBD1
CASRSGTGNQPQHF
TGTGCCAGCAGATCCGGGACAGGGAATCAGCCCCAGCATTTT
>TRBV7-2|-|TRBJ2-2|TRBD2
CASSLGLAGGINTGELFF
TGTGCCAGCAGCTTAGGGCTAGCGGGGGGAATTAACACCGGGGAGCTGTTTTTT
>TRBV30|-|TRBJ2-7|-
CAWRGGARTTYEQYF
TGTGCCTGGAGGGGGGGTGCTAGGACAACTTACGAGCAGTACTTC
>TRBV29-1|-|TRBJ2-7|-
CSVEDPGEQYF
TGCAGCGTTGAAGATCCGGGGGAGCAGTACTTC
>TRBV9|-|TRBJ2-1|TRBD1
CASSPGTESYNEQFF
TGTGCCAGCAGCCCTGGGACAGAGTCATACAATGAGCAGTTCTTC
>TRBV6-4|-|TRBJ2-2|TRBD1
CASSEQGATGELFF
TGTGCCAGCAGTGAACAGGGGGCGACCGGGGAGCTGTTTTTT
>TRBV28|-|TRBJ1-4|-
CASSFWASEKLFF
TGTGCCAGCAGTTTTTGGGCCTCAGAAAAACTGTTTTTT
>TRBV6-5|-|TRBJ2-1|TRBD2
CASTYGTSGGNEQFF
TGTGCCAGCACCTACGGGACTAGCGGGGGAAATGAGCAGTTCTTC
>TRBV7-8|-|TRBJ2-7|-
CASSDKTGSSYEQYF
TGTGCCAGCAGCGATAAGACTGGGAGCTCCTACGAGCAGTACTTC
>TRBV5-4|-|TRBJ1-4|TRBD1
CASSLGKGDRGEKLFF
TGTGCCAGCAGCTTGGGAAAAGGGGACAGGGGTGAAAAACTGTTTTTT
>TRBV4-1|-|TRBJ2-3|-
CASSRAEGISTDTQYF
TGCGCCAGCAGCCGAGCCGAGGGAATTAGCACAGATACGCAGTATTTT
>TRBV9|-|TRBJ2-7|TRBD1
CASGTGASYEQYF
TGTGCCAGTGGGACAGGGGCATCCTACGAGCAGTACTTC
>TRBV5-6|-|TRBJ1-1|-
CASSWGTKMNTEAFF
TGTGCCAGCAGCTGGGGGACAAAGATGAACACTGAAGCTTTCTTT
>TRBV6-1|-|TRBJ1-2|-
CASSVIGNYYGYTF
TGTGCCAGCAGTGTTATCGGGAATTACTATGGCTACACCTTC
>TRBV11-2|few|TRBJ2-7|-
CASSLGSSYYEQYF
TGTGCCAGCAGCTTAGGGAGTTCCTATTACGAGCAGTACTTC
>TRBV11-2|-|TRBJ1-1|-
CASSLKFGHKNTEAFF
TGTGCCAGCAGCTTAAAATTTGGTCACAAGAACACTGAAGCTTTCTTT
>TRBV7-8|few|TRBJ2-7|TRBD1
CASSLGGGWQYF
TGTGCCAGCAGCTTAGGAGGGGGCTGGCAGTACTTC
>TRBV4-1|-|TRBJ1-5|-
CASSQDLADQPQHF
TGCGCCAGCAGCCAAGATCTGGCAGATCAGCCCCAGCATTTT
>TRBV7-2|-|TRBJ2-5|-
CASSLDGGLQETQYF
TGTGCCAGCAGCTTAGATGGAGGGCTACAAGAGACCCAGTACTTC
>TRBV2|-|TRBJ1-1|-
CASGGTAQEAFF
TGTGCCAGCGGCGGGACCGCACAGGAAGCTTTCTTT
>TRBV7-6|-|TRBJ1-1|TRBD1
CASSLESGTGGYTEAFF
TGTGCCAGCAGCTTAGAGTCCGGGACAGGGGGCTACACTGAAGCTTTCTTT
>TRBV9|-|TRBJ1-3|-
CASSADIGTDGGTIYF
TGTGCCAGCAGCGCAGACATCGGGACCGACGGGGGCACCATATATTTT
>TRBV13|-|TRBJ1-3|-
CASSFPGTGNTIYF
TGTGCCAGCAGCTTCCCCGGGACTGGAAACACCATATATTTT